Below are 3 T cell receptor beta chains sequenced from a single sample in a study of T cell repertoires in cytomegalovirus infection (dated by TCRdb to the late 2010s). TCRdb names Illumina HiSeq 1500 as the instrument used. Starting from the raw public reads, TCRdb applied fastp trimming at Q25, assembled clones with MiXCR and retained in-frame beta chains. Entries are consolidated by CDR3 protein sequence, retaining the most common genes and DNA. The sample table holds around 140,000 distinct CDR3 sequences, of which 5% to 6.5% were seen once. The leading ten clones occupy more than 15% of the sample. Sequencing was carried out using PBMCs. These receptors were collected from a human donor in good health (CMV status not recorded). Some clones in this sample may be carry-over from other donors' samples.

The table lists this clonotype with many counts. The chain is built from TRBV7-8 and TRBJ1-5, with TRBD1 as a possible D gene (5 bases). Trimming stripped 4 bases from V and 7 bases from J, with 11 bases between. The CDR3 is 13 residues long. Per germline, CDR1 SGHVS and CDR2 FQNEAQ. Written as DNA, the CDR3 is TGTGCCAGCAGCTATTGGGGGAGCCAGCCCCAGCATTTT. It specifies CASSYWGSQPQHF. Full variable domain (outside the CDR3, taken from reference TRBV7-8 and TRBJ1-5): GAGVSQSPRYKVAKRGQDVALRCDPISGHVSLFWYQQALGQGPEFLTYFQNEAQLDKSGLPSDRFFAERPEGSVSTLKIQRTQQEDSAVYLCASSYWGSQPQHFGDGTRLSIL.

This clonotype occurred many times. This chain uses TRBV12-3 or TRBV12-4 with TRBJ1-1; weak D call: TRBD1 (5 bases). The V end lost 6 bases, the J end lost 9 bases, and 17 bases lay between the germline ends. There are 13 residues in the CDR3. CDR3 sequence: CASSLSGTEQAFF. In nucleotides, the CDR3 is TGTGCCAGCAGCCTCTCCGGGACGGAGCAAGCTTTCTTT.

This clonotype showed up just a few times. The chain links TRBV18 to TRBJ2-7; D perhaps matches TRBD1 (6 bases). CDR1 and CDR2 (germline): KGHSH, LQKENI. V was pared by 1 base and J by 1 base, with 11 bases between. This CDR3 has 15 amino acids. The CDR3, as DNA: TGTGCCAGCTCACCACGCTCTCAGGGGTCCTACGAGCAGTACTTC. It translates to CASSPRSQGSYEQYF.